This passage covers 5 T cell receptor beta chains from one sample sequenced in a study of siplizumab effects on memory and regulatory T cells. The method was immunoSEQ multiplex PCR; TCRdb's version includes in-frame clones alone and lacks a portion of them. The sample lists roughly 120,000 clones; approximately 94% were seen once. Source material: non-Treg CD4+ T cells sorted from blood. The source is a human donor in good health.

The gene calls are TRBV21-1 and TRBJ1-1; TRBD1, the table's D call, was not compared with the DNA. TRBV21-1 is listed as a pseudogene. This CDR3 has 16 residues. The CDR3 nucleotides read TGTGCCAGTAAGCAAAATGGTGCAGGGTGGAACACTGAAGCTTTCTTT. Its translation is CASKQNGAGWNTEAFF.

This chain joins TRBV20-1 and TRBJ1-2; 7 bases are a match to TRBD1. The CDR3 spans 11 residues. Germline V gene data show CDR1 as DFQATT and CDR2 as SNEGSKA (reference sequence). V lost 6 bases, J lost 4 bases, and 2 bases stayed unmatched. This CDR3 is CSARDSYGYTF. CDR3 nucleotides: TGCAGTGCCCGGGACAGCTATGGCTACACCTTC.

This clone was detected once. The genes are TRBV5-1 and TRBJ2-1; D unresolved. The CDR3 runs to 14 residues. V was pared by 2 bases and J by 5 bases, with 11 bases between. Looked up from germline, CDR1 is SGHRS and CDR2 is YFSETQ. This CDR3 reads CASSFLRSDNEQFF. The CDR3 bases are TGCGCCAGCAGCTTTCTCAGATCTGACAATGAGCAGTTCTTC. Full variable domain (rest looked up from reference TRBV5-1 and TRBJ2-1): KAGVTQTPRYLIKTRGQQVTLSCSPISGHRSVSWYQQTPGQGLQFLFEYFSETQRNKGNFPGRFSGRQFSNSRSEMNVSTLELGDSALYLCASSFLRSDNEQFFGPGTRLTVL.

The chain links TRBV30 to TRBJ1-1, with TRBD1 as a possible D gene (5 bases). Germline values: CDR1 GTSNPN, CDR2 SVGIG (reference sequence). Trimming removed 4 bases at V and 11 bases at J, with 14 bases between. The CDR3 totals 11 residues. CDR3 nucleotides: TGTGCCTGGACCCCCGGGGCCAGCGCTTTCTTT. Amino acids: CAWTPGASAFF.

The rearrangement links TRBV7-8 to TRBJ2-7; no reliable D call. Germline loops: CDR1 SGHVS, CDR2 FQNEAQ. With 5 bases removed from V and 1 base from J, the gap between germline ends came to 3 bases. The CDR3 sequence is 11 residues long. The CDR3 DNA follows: TGTGCCAGCAGCGGTTCCTACGAGCAGTACTTC. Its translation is CASSGSYEQYF.